This T cell receptor (beta chain) appears in the sequencing data of a study of blood T cell repertoires in COVID-19. Background on the study: Both acute and convalescent COVID-19 samples were obtained from the United States, Italy and Spain. From T cells, B-cell-depleted T cells, or PBMCs came the material, which was cDNA or gDNA.

Per the germline V gene, CDR1 is LGHDT and CDR2 is YNNKEL (reference sequence). V shed 5 bases, J shed 5 bases, and the junction held 6 bases outside the gene matches. The CDR3 is 14 residues long. In the authors' methods: Amplification from reference gene primers served as the basis for estimated nucleated cell counts. Assay used: immunoSEQ multiplex PCR; TCRdb lists only in-frame clones, some missing. Clonal size and the V and J genes are those of that table, whereas D and trimming came from the DNA. The sample holds 300,000 to 400,000 clones; about 82% are singletons and the top ten take around 6.9%.

The specimen sequenced was peripheral blood. The rearrangement links TRBV3-1 (or the pseudogene TRBV3-2) to TRBJ1-2; TRBD1 aligns across 9 bases. The sequence came from a human donor in a cohort sampled during active COVID-19. CDR3 loop: CASSFPGQGYGYTF. The CDR3 coding sequence is TGTGCCAGCAGCTTTCCGGGACAGGGTTATGGCTACACCTTC.